The rows below give T cell receptor beta chains drawn from one sample of a study of T cells in Graves' hyperthyroidism and ophthalmopathy. TCRdb recomputed calls from the multiplex PCR reads with MiXCR, one row per CDR3 protein. This table holds a few hundred thousand distinct CDR3 sequences, under 60% found once. The sequenced sample consisted of peripheral blood or thyroid tissue (not recorded which). The receptors shown here come from a woman younger than 35 with Graves' hyperthyroidism. Each CDR3 is given with its conserved first and last residue. D genes are given only for firm matches.

D: .
V: TRBV2
J: TRBJ2-5
CDR3: CATTGRLGTETQYF

D: .
V: TRBV2
J: TRBJ1-6
CDR3: CASSGQARSPLHF

D: .
V: TRBV20-1
J: TRBJ1-1
CDR3: CSARDLGRANTEAFF

D: .
V: TRBV5-1
J: TRBJ2-3
CDR3: CASSVGLTTDTQYF

D: TRBD2
V: TRBV10-3
J: .
CDR3: CAISERLAGDEQFF

D: .
V: TRBV10-3
J: TRBJ2-3
CDR3: CAISESQKGNTQYF

D: .
V: TRBV2
J: TRBJ1-4
CDR3: CASSDSGVTNEKLFF

D: TRBD2
V: TRBV7-6
J: TRBJ2-2
CDR3: CASRRTSSGELFF

D: .
V: TRBV11-2
J: TRBJ1-5
CDR3: CASSSGTSGSGQPQHF

D: .
V: TRBV11-2
J: TRBJ2-7
CDR3: CASSGTLYEQYF

D: .
V: TRBV7-9
J: TRBJ2-7
CDR3: CASSLDGSRYEQYF

D: .
V: TRBV20-1
J: TRBJ1-2
CDR3: CSAERQDGYTF

D: TRBD1
V: TRBV20-1
J: TRBJ1-5
CDR3: CSARRQGRNQPQHF

D: .
V: TRBV6-6
J: TRBJ1-4
CDR3: CASSQRQAEKLFF

D: TRBD1
V: TRBV7-9
J: TRBJ1-4
CDR3: CASSLGDRATSGKLFF

D: .
V: TRBV10-2
J: TRBJ1-2
CDR3: CASSESRGTGGYGYTF

D: .
V: TRBV29-1
J: TRBJ2-7
CDR3: CSSESSSYEQYF

D: .
V: TRBV11-2
J: TRBJ1-1
CDR3: CASTIGVMNTEAFF

D: .
V: TRBV30
J: TRBJ2-6
CDR3: CAWQRTGANVLTF

D: .
V: TRBV7-9
J: TRBJ2-7
CDR3: CASSLLSSELYF

D: .
V: TRBV7-9
J: TRBJ2-7
CDR3: CASTPKDEQYF

D: .
V: TRBV6-4
J: TRBJ2-7
CDR3: CASSGDDTGEQYF